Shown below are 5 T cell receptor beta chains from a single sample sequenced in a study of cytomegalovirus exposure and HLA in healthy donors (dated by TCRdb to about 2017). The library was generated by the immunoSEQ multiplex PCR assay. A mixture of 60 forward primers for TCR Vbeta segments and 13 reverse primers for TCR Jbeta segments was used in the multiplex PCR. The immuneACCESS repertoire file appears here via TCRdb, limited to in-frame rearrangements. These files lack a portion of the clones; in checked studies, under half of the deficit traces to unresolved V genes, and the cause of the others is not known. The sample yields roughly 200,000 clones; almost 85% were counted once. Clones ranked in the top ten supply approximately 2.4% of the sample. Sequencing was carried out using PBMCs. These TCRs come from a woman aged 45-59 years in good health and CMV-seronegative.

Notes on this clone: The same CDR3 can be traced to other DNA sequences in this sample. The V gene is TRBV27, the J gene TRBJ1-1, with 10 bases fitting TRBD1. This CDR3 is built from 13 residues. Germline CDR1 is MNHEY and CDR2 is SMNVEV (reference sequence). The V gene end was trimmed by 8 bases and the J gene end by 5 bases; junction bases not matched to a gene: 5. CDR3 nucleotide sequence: TGTGCCAGCCGGAGGACAGGGGGGACTGAAGCTTTCTTT. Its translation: CASRRTGGTEAFF.

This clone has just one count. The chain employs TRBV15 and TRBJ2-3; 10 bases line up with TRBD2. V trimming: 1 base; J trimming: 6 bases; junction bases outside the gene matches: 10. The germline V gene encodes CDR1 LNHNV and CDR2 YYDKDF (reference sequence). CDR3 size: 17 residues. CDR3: CATSRVPSGSMTDTQYF. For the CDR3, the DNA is TGTGCCACCAGCAGAGTGCCTAGCGGGAGCATGACGGATACGCAGTATTTT.

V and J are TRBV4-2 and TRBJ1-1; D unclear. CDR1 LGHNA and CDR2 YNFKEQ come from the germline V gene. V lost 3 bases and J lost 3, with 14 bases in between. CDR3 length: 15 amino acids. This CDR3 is CASSHQLTGYTEAFF. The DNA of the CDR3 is TGTGCCAGCAGCCATCAATTGACGGGTTACACTGAAGCTTTCTTT.

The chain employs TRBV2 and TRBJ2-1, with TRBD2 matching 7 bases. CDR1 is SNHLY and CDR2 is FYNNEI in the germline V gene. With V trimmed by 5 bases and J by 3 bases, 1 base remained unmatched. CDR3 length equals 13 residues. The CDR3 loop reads CASSLAGYNEQFF. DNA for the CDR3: TGTGCCAGCAGTTTAGCGGGCTACAATGAGCAGTTCTTC.

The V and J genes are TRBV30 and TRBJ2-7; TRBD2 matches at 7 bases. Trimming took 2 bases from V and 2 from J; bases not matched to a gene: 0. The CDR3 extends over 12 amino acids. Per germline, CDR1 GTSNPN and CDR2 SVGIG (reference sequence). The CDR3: CAWSRGAYEQYF. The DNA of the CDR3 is TGTGCCTGGAGTCGGGGGGCCTACGAGCAGTACTTC.